This TCR beta chain is from a study of Graves' ophthalmopathy and Graves' hyperthyroidism. RNA transcripts served as template for amplifying TCR beta CDR3 sequences. HTBI primers were used in a first-round RT-PCR, which preceded a second-round multiplex PCR. Each CDR3 protein gets one entry after TCRdb re-called the multiplex PCR reads with MiXCR. The data contain 660,000 or so distinct CDR3 sequences, 35% to 50% of them singletons. This clonotype has at least ten counts. Antigen unknown. The study, taken as a whole, reports: The study's model predicted ophthalmopathy progression at 70.59% sensitivity and about 72% specificity.

Orbital computed tomography, together with clinical symptoms, serum thyroxine, TRAb and thyroid ultrasound, was used for diagnosis. CDR1 SGHTA and CDR2 FQGNSA come from the germline V gene. The CDR3 has 15 residues. V lost 4 bases, J lost 4 bases, and 5 bases stayed unmatched. This chain uses TRBV7-2 with TRBJ1-3; 9 positions agree with TRBD1. Sequences were obtained from peripheral blood. This receptor was identified in an adult man with Graves' ophthalmopathy. The CDR3 bases are TGTGCCAGCAGCTATGGGACAGGGAAGGGAAACACCATATATTTT. It yields the protein CASSYGTGKGNTIYF.